The present T cell receptor (beta chain) was sequenced within a study of T cells in Graves' hyperthyroidism and ophthalmopathy. Amplification of TCR beta CDR3 regions was performed using RNA transcripts as template. Carried out on the TCR CDR3, a first-round RT-PCR used the HTBI primer set. TCRdb reprocessed the multiplex PCR reads via MiXCR and lists one record per CDR3 protein. Here the sample spans 530,000 or so distinct CDR3 sequences, 46% being singletons. General study points: Ophthalmopathy onset followed model prediction by a median approximately seven months. Blood also showed most of the thyroid clonotypes that were expanded above 0.001.

The germline CDR1 and CDR2 sequences are LNHDA and SQIVND (reference sequence). Trimming stripped 5 bases from V and 7 bases from J, with 12 bases between. The CDR3 is 12 residues long. Criteria for exclusion of patients were uncontrolled infection, other autoimmune disease, pregnancy or lactation. Notes on this clonotype: Antigen: not known.

This TCR was sampled from a woman under 30 with Graves' hyperthyroidism. The specimen sequenced was peripheral blood or thyroid tissue (not recorded which). This rearrangement joins TRBV19 to TRBJ2-7, with D uncertain. CDR3 in DNA: TGTGCCAGTAGTCCGCCGAACAATGAGCAGTACTTC. It translates to CASSPPNNEQYF. The full variable domain, with the rest looked up from reference TRBV19 and TRBJ2-7, is DGGITQSPKYLFRKEGQNVTLSCEQNLNHDAMYWYRQDPGQGLRLIYYSQIVNDFQKGDIAEGYSVSREKKESFPLTVTSAQKNPTAFYLCASSPPNNEQYFGPGTRLTVT.